This T cell receptor (beta chain) is from a study of T cells of healthy individuals. The CDR3 consists of 15 residues. Per the germline V gene, CDR1 is SGHNT and CDR2 is YYREEE (reference sequence). The V segment lost 4 bases and the J segment 1 base; nucleotides outside the gene matches: 3. TCRdb re-called the 5' RACE reads through MiXCR, storing one row per CDR3 protein. The sample lists 65,000 to 95,000 distinct CDR3 sequences, roughly 5.1% occurring once. This chain joins TRBV5-4 and TRBJ1-1; TRBD1 matches at 11 bases. The sequence derives from a female donor in good health. In nucleotides, the CDR3 is TGTGCCAGCAGCAGGACAGGGGGCGAGAACACTGAAGCTTTCTTT. Its protein is CASSRTGGENTEAFF.